This record looks at one TCR beta chain sequence and its context. Profiling relied on immunoSEQ multiplex PCR, and the TCRdb table lists in-frame clones only, not all of them. The data contain tens of thousands of clones, 90% to 95% of them seen just once; the ten biggest clones take up approximately 15%. The source of the sample is a study of OX40 agonist ivuxolimab in advanced cancers. Germline loops: CDR1 SGDLS, CDR2 YYNGEE. V was trimmed by 2 bases and J by 4 bases, leaving 12 bases between them. The CDR3 extends over 15 amino acids. The origin of this receptor is an adult with an advanced solid tumor such as melanoma, head and neck, liver or kidney cancer. This chain uses TRBV9 with TRBJ2-2; no reliable D call. This material consisted of CD4+ or CD8+ T cells sorted from blood, taken in a trial of the OX40 agonist ivuxolimab. The CDR3, as DNA: TGTGCCAGCAGCGTGGAATCTTCGAGCACCGGGGAGCTGTTTTTT. It specifies CASSVESSSTGELFF. Combining the CDR3 with reference TRBV9 and TRBJ2-2 gives the whole variable domain DSGVTQTPKHLITATGQRVTLRCSPRSGDLSVYWYQQSLDQGLQFLIQYYNGEERAKGNILERFSAQQFPDLHSELNLSSLELGDSALYFCASSVESSSTGELFFGEGSRLTVL.